One and the same sample provided the 31 T cell receptor beta chains below, sequenced in a study of TIL therapy for anti-PD-1-resistant metastatic lung cancer (dated by TCRdb to the early 2020s). Using bias-controlled multiplex PCR with the immunoSEQ v3 hsTCRB kit, the TCR beta CDR3 regions were amplified from genomic DNA. TCRdb took over this immuneACCESS table, retaining in-frame rearrangements with V and J assigned. Such tables are incomplete; in checked studies, under half of the missing clones stem from an unresolved V gene, and the remainder is unexplained. The sample table records 57,000 or so clones; around nine tenths of these occur just once. The biggest ten clones account for about 2.5% of the sample. The time point label here, explained by the study, means: pre-treatment sample, taken before nivolumab and TIL therapy. This sample comprised blood, obtained at baseline. The receptors come from a person between 25 and 80 years old with non-small cell lung cancer.

Regarding this clone: The junction does not match germline at one end; this may be a read error. The chain joins TRBV27 to TRBJ2-7; 9 bases line up with TRBD1. Germline CDR1 is MNHEY and CDR2 is SMNVEV (reference sequence). The CDR3 totals 15 residues. CDR3 DNA: TGTGTCAGCAGTTGGCGCGTGGGACAGGGTTACGAGCAGTACTTC. Its translation: CVSSWRVGQGYEQYF.

CDR3 sequence: CASSEGPTDRGPRYEQFF. As DNA, the CDR3 is TGTGCCAGCAGTGAAGGCCCGACCGACAGGGGTCCCCGCTATGAGCAGTTCTTC. The V call is TRBV2, the J call TRBJ2-1; TRBD1 aligns across 8 bases. Germline V CDR1 and CDR2: SNHLY, FYNNEI. This CDR3 is built from 18 residues. V was clipped by 1 base and J by 8 bases; unmatched bases: 16.

The chain links TRBV11-2 to TRBJ1-3; D unclear. With 5 bases removed from V and 9 bases from J, the gap between germline ends came to 8 bases. CDR1 is SGHAT, CDR2 FQNNGV, per germline. This CDR3 is 11 amino acids long. The CDR3 region has the DNA TGTGCCAGCAGCAGGGCAACCACCATATATTTT. This sequence encodes CASSRATTIYF.

The V and J genes are TRBV7-3 and TRBJ2-1, with D possibly being TRBD2 (6 bases). This CDR3 contains 15 residues. V was cut by 5 bases and J by 7 bases, with 18 bases left in between. Germline V gives CDR1 SGHTA, CDR2 FQGTGA. CDR3 coding DNA: TGTGCCAGCAGCCCCGGTGGGGACTGGGGGAATGAGCAGTTCTTC. It codes for CASSPGGDWGNEQFF.

The rearrangement uses TRBV19 and TRBJ1-2, with D perhaps matching TRBD1 (5 bases). The CDR3 is 13 amino acids. Germline V gives CDR1 LNHDA, CDR2 SQIVND (reference sequence). Trimming left V 7 bases short and J 5 bases short, with 14 bases between. Here the CDR3 DNA reads TGTGCCAGTATGGCCGGGGACCGGTATGGCTACACCTTC. Encoded protein: CASMAGDRYGYTF.

This chain joins TRBV27 and TRBJ2-1; D gene uncertain. This CDR3 is built from 15 residues. V was trimmed by 3 bases and J by 0 bases, leaving 9 bases between them. Germline V lookup: CDR1 MNHEY, CDR2 SMNVEV (reference sequence). The DNA for the CDR3 is TGTGCCAGCAGTTTTTCGGTAGACTCCTACAATGAGCAGTTCTTC. Translating gives CASSFSVDSYNEQFF.

V usage is TRBV18 and J usage is TRBJ2-6, with D unclear. The ends were cut back, 0 bases at V and 2 bases at J, with 8 bases in the middle. In germline, CDR1 is KGHSH, CDR2 LQKENI. There are 16 residues in the CDR3. CDR3 sequence reads: CASSPPGLTGANVLTF. The CDR3, as DNA: TGTGCCAGCTCACCACCAGGGTTGACTGGGGCCAACGTCCTGACTTTC.

V usage is TRBV2 and J usage is TRBJ1-1; 7 bases match TRBD1. Germline loops: CDR1 SNHLY, CDR2 FYNNEI. This CDR3 has 14 residues. J was trimmed by 5 bases and V by 4 bases; bases with no gene match: 7. CDR3 loop: CASSVGRGITEAFF. CDR3 DNA: TGTGCCAGCAGTGTCGGCAGGGGGATAACTGAAGCTTTCTTT.

The chain has TRBV10-3 and TRBJ2-1, with 15 bases matching TRBD2. V was pared by 3 bases and J by 2 bases, with 14 bases of the junction left unmatched. The CDR3 is made up of 21 amino acids. Germline V lookup: CDR1 ENHRY, CDR2 SYGVKD. CDR3 DNA sequence: TGTGCCATCAGTGAAAGGACTAGCGGGAGGGCCTTGGGAAAAGCCTACAATGAGCAGTTCTTC. Its translation: CAISERTSGRALGKAYNEQFF.

This rearrangement joins TRBV5-5 to TRBJ2-7; perhaps TRBD2 as D (6 bases). CDR1 is SGHKS and CDR2 is YYEKEE in the germline V gene (reference sequence). The CDR3 has 15 residues. The V and J ends lost 3 bases and 1 base respectively, with 14 bases between them. CDR3 bases: TGTGCCAGCAGCTCTGGGGGGACCGTATCCTACGAGCAGTACTTC. It codes for CASSSGGTVSYEQYF.

The chain joins TRBV13 to TRBJ2-1; no firm D call. The germline V gene encodes CDR1 PRHDT and CDR2 FYEKMQ (reference sequence). V was shortened by 4 bases and J by 6 bases, with 4 bases between the two germline ends. The CDR3 has 11 residues. The CDR3: CASSYVNEQFF. In DNA, the CDR3 is TGTGCCAGCAGCTACGTCAATGAGCAGTTCTTC. The whole variable domain, filled in from reference TRBV13 and TRBJ2-1, reads AAGVIQSPRHLIKEKRETATLKCYPIPRHDTVYWYQQGPGQDPQFLISFYEKMQSDKGSIPDRFSAQQFSDYHSELNMSSLELGDSALYFCASSYVNEQFFGPGTRLTVL.

This clone has just a few counts. V is TRBV7-9 and J is TRBJ1-5; D may be TRBD1 (5 bases). The CDR3 spans 17 residues. Germline V gene data show CDR1 as SEHNR and CDR2 as FQNEAQ (reference sequence). Trimming removed 5 bases from V and 0 bases from J, with 17 bases in between. The CDR3 here is CASSPGGGDYSNQPQHF. The CDR3 DNA follows: TGTGCCAGCAGCCCCGGAGGTGGGGACTATAGCAATCAGCCCCAGCATTTT.

The chain combines TRBV6-5 with TRBJ1-2; 8 bases match TRBD1. The V segment lost 0 bases and the J segment 4 bases; nucleotides outside the gene matches: 4. This CDR3 has 15 residues. Germline CDR1 MNHEY, CDR2 SVGAGI. In nucleotides, the CDR3 is TGTGCCAGCAGTTACTCTGGGACAGGCAGCTATGGCTACACCTTC. Protein: CASSYSGTGSYGYTF.

The CDR3: CASRGTGWVNSNQPQHF. CDR3 DNA sequence: TGTGCCAGCAGGGGGACAGGGTGGGTTAATAGCAATCAGCCCCAGCATTTT. This chain connects TRBV2 to TRBJ1-5, with 9 bases that match TRBD1. The J segment lost 0 bases and the V segment lost 6 bases, leaving 9 bases of the junction unmatched. The CDR3 is 17 residues long. From germline, CDR1 is SNHLY and CDR2 FYNNEI.

This clone showed up just a few times. The rearrangement links TRBV6-5 to TRBJ1-1; D gene unclear. Looked up from germline, CDR1 is MNHEY and CDR2 is SVGAGI. The V end lost 4 bases, the J end lost 3 bases, and 18 bases lay between the germline ends. CDR3 size: 16 residues. The CDR3 DNA is TGTGCCAGCAGTTCGCCGCTTGGTGGTGCCGACACTGAAGCTTTCTTT. This gives the protein CASSSPLGGADTEAFF.

V usage is TRBV28 and J usage is TRBJ1-1, with D uncertain. The length of the CDR3 is 13 residues. V gave up 5 bases and J gave up 1 base, with 8 bases separating them. Germline CDR1 MDHEN, CDR2 SYDVKM. The CDR3 region is CASSLPWNTEAFF. The CDR3 coding sequence is TGTGCCAGCAGTCTCCCATGGAACACTGAAGCTTTCTTT.

The genes are TRBV9 and TRBJ2-7; no clear D. Germline CDR1 and CDR2: SGDLS and YYNGEE. This CDR3 spans 12 amino acids. V lost 3 bases to trimming and J lost 7 bases, with 11 bases between them. The CDR3 here is CASSAGGAEQYF. DNA for the CDR3: TGTGCCAGCAGCGCCGGCGGTGCGGAGCAGTACTTC.

The chain has TRBV5-6 and TRBJ2-3; D call uncertain. With 4 bases removed from V and 0 bases from J, the gap between germline ends came to 6 bases. Germline V CDR1 and CDR2: SGHDT, YYEEEE. CDR3 length: 13 residues. CDR3 bases: TGTGCCAGCAGCCGACCCAGCACAGATACGCAGTATTTT. Translated: CASSRPSTDTQYF.

This rearrangement joins TRBV12-3 or TRBV12-4 to TRBJ1-4; D gene unclear. The CDR3 is 12 residues long. The V gene lost 6 bases and the J gene lost 8 bases, with 10 bases spanning the gap. CDR3 nucleotide sequence: TGTGCCAGCAGCCTCTTTGGGGAAAAACTGTTTTTT. Protein sequence: CASSLFGEKLFF.

The genes are TRBV21-1 and TRBJ2-7; the D segment call TRBD1 is taken from the table without a DNA check. TRBV21-1 is a listed pseudogene. The CDR3 has 16 residues. CDR3 in DNA: TGTGCCAGCAGCAAAGCGGGACAGAATTTGGACTACGAGCAGTACTTC. Its protein product is CASSKAGQNLDYEQYF.

The V and J genes are TRBV21-1 and TRBJ1-6. TRBV21-1 is recorded as a pseudogene. This CDR3 is 18 amino acids long. CDR3 amino acids: CASSKGARAGLLNSPLHF. The CDR3 nucleotides read TGTGCCAGCAGCAAGGGGGCGCGCGCGGGACTCCTTAATTCACCCCTCCACTTT.

This clone has only a few counts. A read error may produce the germline difference seen at one junction end. The V gene is TRBV30, the J gene TRBJ2-7; D possibly matches TRBD1 or TRBD2 (5 bases each). The CDR3 totals 9 residues. Germline V gives CDR1 GTSNPN, CDR2 SVGIG (reference sequence). Here the CDR3 DNA reads TGTGCCTGCCAACCGGGACGACTCTTC. Encoded protein: CACQPGRLF.

This clone was seen just once. This sequence joins TRBV30 and TRBJ2-1, with 7 positions matching TRBD1. Germline assignment: CDR1 GTSNPN and CDR2 SVGIG (reference sequence). The ends lost 3 bases at V and 4 bases at J; junction bases unmatched: 9. This CDR3 has 15 amino acids. The CDR3, as DNA: TGTGCCTGGAGCGAAGGGACAGCTATATACAATGAGCAGTTCTTC. Translation gives CAWSEGTAIYNEQFF.

The chain employs TRBV2 and TRBJ2-7, with 9 positions matching TRBD2. The CDR3 totals 16 residues. CDR1 and CDR2 (germline): SNHLY, FYNNEI. V was pared by 1 base and J by 6 bases, with 10 bases of the junction left unmatched. CDR3 in DNA: TGTGCCAGCAGTGAAGGGATTAGCGGGAGAATCAGCGAGCAGTACTTC. Translation gives CASSEGISGRISEQYF. The full variable domain, its missing parts supplied by reference TRBV2 and TRBJ2-7, is EPEVTQTPSHQVTQMGQEVILRCVPISNHLYFYWYRQILGQKVEFLVSFYNNEISEKSEIFDDQFSVERPDGSNFTLKIRSTKLEDSAMYFCASSEGISGRISEQYFGPGTRLTVT.

DNA of the CDR3: TGTGCCTCCCGGCCTGCGTCTAATGAAAAACTGTTTTTT. Residues: CASRPASNEKLFF. The rearrangement joins TRBV30 to TRBJ1-4, with D unclear. Trimming cost V 7 bases and J 3 bases, with 12 bases left between them. The CDR3 is 13 residues long. Looked up from germline, CDR1 is GTSNPN and CDR2 is SVGIG (reference sequence).

The genes are TRBV5-8 and TRBJ2-3, with 11 bases aligning to TRBD2. The CDR3 is made up of 16 amino acids. V was pared by 4 bases and J by 1 base, with 5 bases of the junction left unmatched. Per germline, CDR1 SGHTS and CDR2 YDEGEE. This CDR3 is CASSPGTSGRTDTQYF. The CDR3 DNA follows: TGTGCCAGCAGCCCTGGGACTAGCGGACGCACAGATACGCAGTATTTT. The full variable domain, its missing parts supplied by reference TRBV5-8 and TRBJ2-3, is EAGVTQSPTHLIKTRGQQATLRCSPISGHTSVYWYQQALGLGLQFLLWYDEGEERNRGNFPPRFSGRQFPNYSSELNVNALELEDSALYLCASSPGTSGRTDTQYFGPGTRLTVL.

This chain connects TRBV5-1 to TRBJ2-7; no reliable D call. Germline V gene sequence: CDR1 SGHRS, CDR2 YFSETQ. Trimming removed 0 bases at V and 0 bases at J, with 7 bases between. There are 14 residues in the CDR3. The CDR3 bases are TGCGCCAGCAGCTTGGACTCGACCTCCTACGAGCAGTACTTC. Amino acid sequence: CASSLDSTSYEQYF.

The gene calls are TRBV5-1 and TRBJ2-2; perhaps TRBD1 as D (7 bases). Germline CDR1 and CDR2: SGHRS and YFSETQ. Trimming removed 4 bases at V and 7 bases at J, with 14 bases between. This CDR3 spans 14 amino acids. CDR3 bases: TGCGCCAGCAGCGAAGCAGGGGGGTACGGGGAGCTGTTTTTT. Amino acid sequence: CASSEAGGYGELFF.

The chain recombines TRBV7-3 with TRBJ2-1; 11 positions agree with TRBD2. V was pared by 6 bases and J by 8 bases, with 9 bases of the junction left unmatched. CDR1 SGHTA and CDR2 FQGTGA come from the germline V gene. The CDR3 runs 15 residues. CDR3 amino acids: CASSTSGGLFDEQFF. CDR3 in DNA: TGTGCCAGCAGTACTAGCGGGGGATTATTCGATGAGCAGTTCTTC.

The chain joins TRBV19 to TRBJ2-5; TRBD2 might be the D (6 bases). This CDR3 is 14 amino acids long. The V and J ends lost 2 bases and 1 base respectively, with 8 bases between them. Germline CDR1 reads LNHDA; CDR2 reads SQIVND (reference sequence). The CDR3 DNA is TGTGCCAGTAGTATAATGGGGGGCCAAGAGACCCAGTACTTC. This translates into CASSIMGGQETQYF.

V and J are TRBV3-1 (or the pseudogene TRBV3-2) and TRBJ2-7, with D maybe TRBD1 (5 bases). The V end was cut by 0 bases, the J end by 3 bases, with 9 bases between. Germline lookup yields CDR1 LGHDT and CDR2 YNNKEL (reference sequence). The CDR3 loop spans 14 amino acids. CDR3 in amino acids: CASSQDGAIYEQYF. The CDR3 DNA reads as TGTGCCAGCAGCCAAGATGGGGCGATCTACGAGCAGTACTTC.